The clone carrying this T cell receptor beta chain was observed a single time. Its antigen is still unknown. The record originates from a study of CD8+CD57+ T cells in acquired aplastic anemia. About the study: Sorted CD4+ and CD8+ cells gave a mean 3.2 ug DNA, range about 0.19 to 27.4 ug. Study results and caveats: Under 35 was the count of CD8+ CDR3 sequences that patients shared with controls.

It was genomic DNA that served as the template for profiling TCR beta VDJ and CDR3. TCRdb passed the reads through MiXCR, listing each CDR3 protein once. Seen here are hundreds of thousands of distinct CDR3 sequences, approximately 33% observed once, and the top ten hold 0.8% to 0.85%. Sequencing was done on patients that had shown CD8+CD57+ cell expansion by flow cytometry. Every one of the patients had aplastic anemia (severe, acquired). All patients were therapy-naive when blood was sampled. The CDR3 sequence is 15 residues long. V lost 1 base and J 7 bases, leaving 13 bases between the germline ends. Germline V gene lookup returns CDR1 LGHDT and CDR2 YNNKEL (reference sequence).

The source material was sorted CD4+, CD8+, or CD8+CD57+ T cells (not recorded which) from PBMCs. This sequence joins TRBV3-1 and TRBJ2-2; no firm D call. The clonotype originates from a human donor with aplastic anemia. CDR3 sequence (DNA): TGTGCCAGCAGCCAAGTAGGTCTTGGCCACGGGGAGCTGTTTTTT. This codes for CASSQVGLGHGELFF.